This TCR beta chain was obtained from a study of STAT3 mutations in large granular lymphocyte leukemia. Study observations and caveats: Every T-LGLL patient had at least one immunodominant TCRbeta clonotype. Treatment regimens differed across patients between samplings.

Repertoires were generated with immunoSEQ multiplex PCR, while TCRdb's copy carries only in-frame clones and drops some. The table has about 12,000 clones, less than 90% seen once. The CDR3 runs to 14 residues. V was trimmed by 3 bases and J by 8 bases, leaving 16 bases between them. CDR1 is SGHNT and CDR2 is YENEEA in the germline V gene. Note on this clone: Its antigen is undetermined.

The V call is TRBV11-3, the J call TRBJ1-2; TRBD1 is a possible D gene (6 bases). This sequence originates from a man older than 75 with T-cell large granular lymphocyte leukemia. Some clones in this sample may be carry-over from other donors' samples. Sequencing was done on a sample of peripheral blood mononuclear cells. The CDR3 DNA follows: TGTGCCAGCAGCTTCGGAACAGGGACGTCGGGCTACACCTTC. This codes for CASSFGTGTSGYTF.